This is a list of T cell receptor beta chains from one sample in a study of shared clonotypes between healthy human individuals. TCRdb keeps only in-frame clones here, not all; method: immunoSEQ multiplex PCR. The repertoire consists of fewer than 1.4 million clones, with around 78% occurring once and the leading ten covering around 0.61%. The material sequenced was memory CD4+ T cells from PBMCs. These receptors were obtained from a man younger than 35 in good health. Some clones in this sample may be carry-over from other donors' samples. Both conserved end residues are part of each CDR3. The order of the fields is D gene, V gene, J gene, CDR3 protein, CDR3 DNA. D genes are given only for firm matches.

d_call: TRBD2
v_call: TRBV4-3
j_call: TRBJ2-1
cdr3_aa: CASSQEVLAGSPSSYNEQFF
cdr3_nt: TGCGCCAGCAGCCAAGAGGTACTAGCGGGATCTCCAAGCTCCTACAATGAGCAGTTCTTC

d_call: TRBD2
v_call: TRBV5-4
j_call: TRBJ2-3
cdr3_aa: CASSLLLAGPTDTQYF
cdr3_nt: TGTGCCAGCAGCTTGTTGCTAGCGGGACCGACAGATACGCAGTATTTT

d_call: -
v_call: TRBV13
j_call: TRBJ2-6
cdr3_aa: CASSSDARGANVLTF
cdr3_nt: TGTGCCAGCAGCTCGGACGCTAGAGGGGCCAACGTCCTGACTTTC

d_call: -
v_call: TRBV2
j_call: TRBJ1-4
cdr3_aa: CASSEWGVNEKLFF
cdr3_nt: TGTGCCAGCAGTGAATGGGGGGTTAATGAAAAACTGTTTTTT

d_call: -
v_call: TRBV28
j_call: TRBJ1-1
cdr3_aa: CASARHSGNTEAFF
cdr3_nt: TGTGCCAGCGCCCGACACAGTGGGAACACTGAAGCTTTCTTT

d_call: -
v_call: TRBV27
j_call: TRBJ1-2
cdr3_aa: CASRSTSNYGYTF
cdr3_nt: TGTGCCAGCAGATCGACTAGTAACTATGGCTACACCTTC

d_call: -
v_call: TRBV20-1
j_call: TRBJ1-1
cdr3_aa: CSVGANTEAFF
cdr3_nt: TGCAGTGTGGGGGCAAACACTGAAGCTTTCTTT

d_call: -
v_call: TRBV25-1
j_call: TRBJ1-4
cdr3_aa: CASRGSANEKLFF
cdr3_nt: TGTGCCAGCAGGGGATCAGCTAATGAAAAACTGTTTTTT

d_call: -
v_call: TRBV4-3
j_call: TRBJ2-6
cdr3_aa: CASSQGRGGYSGANVLTF
cdr3_nt: TGCGCCAGCAGCCAAGGTCGCGGAGGGTACTCTGGGGCCAACGTCCTGACTTTC

d_call: TRBD1
v_call: TRBV5-8
j_call: TRBJ1-2
cdr3_aa: CASSLKGQAPNYGYTF
cdr3_nt: TGTGCCAGCAGTTTAAAAGGACAGGCTCCTAACTATGGCTACACCTTC

d_call: -
v_call: TRBV15
j_call: TRBJ2-4
cdr3_aa: CATSGSLVQNIQYF
cdr3_nt: TGTGCCACATCCGGGAGTTTAGTGCAAAACATTCAGTACTTC